A single sample is the source of the 17 T cell receptor beta chains below, sequenced in a study of T-cell memory formation after mild COVID-19. From the 5' RACE reads, TCRdb called clonotypes with MiXCR, one entry per CDR3 protein. Of about 620,000 distinct CDR3 sequences in the sample, about a sixth are singletons; the top ten hold more than 10%. The sequencing input was PBMCs or a T cell subset sorted from them (not recorded which). Source of these receptors: an adult woman who had mild COVID-19 (a few samples of this study predate the infection). Cell type and time point are not known.

The chain links TRBV6-2 or TRBV6-3 to TRBJ2-7; the D is unclear. Germline V lookup: CDR1 MNHEY, CDR2 SVGEGT. There are 12 residues in the CDR3. Trimming removed 2 bases from V and 5 bases from J, with 7 bases in between. CDR3 sequence reads: CASSYPTHEQYF. The CDR3 nucleotides read TGTGCCAGCAGTTACCCTACCCACGAGCAGTACTTC.

The chain uses TRBV7-9 and TRBJ2-1, with TRBD1 as a possible D gene (7 bases). CDR1 SEHNR and CDR2 FQNEAQ come from the germline V gene (reference sequence). The CDR3 totals 15 residues. Between the trimmed V and J ends, which lost 6 bases and 6 bases, there was a span of 18 bases. In DNA form, the CDR3 reads TGTGCCAGCAGTTTTCAGGGGGGCCGGATCAATGAGCAGTTCTTC. As protein: CASSFQGGRINEQFF.

This chain uses TRBV5-1 with TRBJ2-5; TRBD2 matches at 8 bases. Per germline, CDR1 SGHRS and CDR2 YFSETQ. There are 16 residues in the CDR3. Unmatched junction bases numbered 10, after V lost 0 bases and J lost 6 bases. This chain's CDR3 is CASSLAAGGPGKTQYF. Here the CDR3 DNA reads TGCGCCAGCAGCTTGGCTGCGGGAGGCCCGGGGAAGACCCAGTACTTC.

This clonotype was picked up a small number of times. The genes are TRBV24-1 and TRBJ1-2; D is uncertain. This CDR3 spans 14 amino acids. Trimming left V 3 bases short and J 1 base short, with 8 bases between. Germline lookup yields CDR1 KGHDR and CDR2 SFDVKD. CDR3 nucleotides: TGTGCCACCAGTGATCTGGAGGGTAACTATGGCTACACCTTC. It codes for CATSDLEGNYGYTF.

The chain recombines TRBV7-9 with TRBJ2-1; D remains ambiguous. The germline V and J ends were trimmed by 3 bases and 2 bases, with 11 bases remaining between them. CDR1 is SEHNR and CDR2 is FQNEAQ in the germline V gene (reference sequence). The CDR3 consists of 15 residues. CDR3: CASSLGESPYNEQFF. Written as DNA, the CDR3 is TGTGCCAGCAGCTTGGGCGAGTCCCCCTACAATGAGCAGTTCTTC. Variable domain in full (rest from reference TRBV7-9 and TRBJ2-1): DTGVSQNPRHKITKRGQNVTFRCDPISEHNRLYWYRQTLGQGPEFLTYFQNEAQLEKSRLLSDRFSAERPKGSFSTLEIQRTEQGDSAMYLCASSLGESPYNEQFFGPGTRLTVL.

This clonotype was recorded many times. The gene calls are TRBV4-3 and TRBJ2-2; possibly TRBD1 or TRBD2 for D (5 bases each). The germline V gene has CDR1 LGHNA and CDR2 YSLEER. V lost 0 bases and J lost 6, with 8 bases in between. The CDR3 length is 14 residues. The CDR3 is CASSQDRGPGELFF. CDR3 DNA: TGCGCCAGCAGCCAAGATAGGGGACCCGGGGAGCTGTTTTTT.

The chain is built from TRBV27 and TRBJ1-3; possible D gene TRBD1, 5 bases. The CDR3 extends over 14 amino acids. V was clipped by 3 bases and J by 8 bases, with 14 bases between them. Germline V gene data show CDR1 as MNHEY and CDR2 as SMNVEV (reference sequence). The CDR3 nucleotides are TGTGCCAGCAGTTTGAGGGGCCAGGGAGACACCATATATTTT. This gives the protein CASSLRGQGDTIYF.

The V gene is TRBV5-6, the J gene TRBJ2-7; 7 bases fit TRBD2. Losses at the gene ends were 4 bases for V and 4 bases for J; bases not matched to a gene: 11. Germline-derived CDR1 and CDR2 are SGHDT and YYEEEE. The CDR3 loop spans 15 amino acids. The CDR3 loop reads CASSAGLGAEYEQYF. The CDR3 DNA is TGTGCCAGCAGCGCCGGACTAGGTGCAGAATACGAGCAGTACTTC.

This sequence joins TRBV29-1 and TRBJ2-5; possibly TRBD1 or TRBD2 for D (6 bases each). Germline CDR1 SQVTM, CDR2 ANQGSEA. Deletions cut 6 bases from V and 9 bases from J, with 26 bases between. This CDR3 region has 15 residues. In DNA, the CDR3 is TGCAGCGTCGGACAGTTCGGGACTGGAGCTTCGGCCCAGTACTTC. Translating it yields CSVGQFGTGASAQYF.

This clonotype was picked up a small number of times. The chain joins TRBV27 to TRBJ1-4, with D unresolved. The V end was cut by 5 bases, the J end by 7 bases, with 17 bases between. Germline V gene lookup returns CDR1 MNHEY and CDR2 SMNVEV (reference sequence). The length of the CDR3 is 15 residues. The CDR3 here is CASSPYTARTEKLFF. In DNA, the CDR3 is TGTGCCAGCAGTCCTTACACGGCCCGGACTGAAAAACTGTTTTTT.

The chain recombines TRBV27 with TRBJ1-1; the match to TRBD1 covers 8 bases. This CDR3 has 15 amino acids. Trimming removed 5 bases from V and 1 base from J; junction bases left unmatched: 6. Germline CDR1 MNHEY, CDR2 SMNVEV (reference sequence). CDR3 DNA: TGTGCCAGCAGTCAACAGGGGGGCGAGAACACTGAAGCTTTCTTT. Translating it yields CASSQQGGENTEAFF.

This chain links TRBV20-1 with TRBJ2-7; tentatively, D is TRBD2 (6 bases). V lost 6 bases and J lost 2, with 17 bases in between. The germline gives CDR1 DFQATT, CDR2 SNEGSKA (reference sequence). The CDR3 runs 14 residues. Here the CDR3 reads CSAAAGLGAYEQYF. The CDR3 bases are TGCAGTGCCGCGGCGGGGCTAGGTGCCTACGAGCAGTACTTC.

The CDR3 DNA follows: TGTGCCATCCGGGGGAGCGGGGAAGAGACCCAGTACTTC. Protein: CAIRGSGEETQYF. V gene TRBV12-3 or TRBV12-4 combines with J gene TRBJ2-5; TRBD2 agrees at 7 bases. The CDR3 runs to 13 residues. The junction had 8 bases not matched to a gene; V was cut back by 10 bases and J by 3 bases.

V usage is TRBV20-1 and J usage is TRBJ2-5; D tentatively reads TRBD1 or TRBD2 (5 bases each). Looked up from germline, CDR1 is DFQATT and CDR2 is SNEGSKA (reference sequence). The ends were cut back, 5 bases at V and 4 bases at J, with 14 bases in the middle. The CDR3 runs to 13 residues. The CDR3: CSAPYTGPETQYF. The CDR3 DNA is TGCAGTGCTCCCTACACGGGGCCAGAGACCCAGTACTTC.

This clonotype has only a few counts. The rearrangement joins TRBV5-1 to TRBJ2-5, with D possibly being TRBD1 or TRBD2 (6 bases each). V lost 5 bases and J lost 1, with 12 bases in between. CDR3 length equals 14 residues. Germline CDR1 and CDR2: SGHRS and YFSETQ. CDR3 residues: CASRRGAGQETQYF. DNA of the CDR3: TGCGCCAGCAGAAGGGGGGCGGGCCAAGAGACCCAGTACTTC. Full variable domain (rest looked up from reference TRBV5-1 and TRBJ2-5): KAGVTQTPRYLIKTRGQQVTLSCSPISGHRSVSWYQQTPGQGLQFLFEYFSETQRNKGNFPGRFSGRQFSNSRSEMNVSTLELGDSALYLCASRRGAGQETQYFGPGTRLLVL.

The chain combines TRBV5-1 with TRBJ1-1; weak D call: TRBD1 (5 bases). The CDR3 extends over 14 amino acids. Germline lookup yields CDR1 SGHRS and CDR2 YFSETQ. V was cut by 3 bases and J by 2 bases, with 11 bases left in between. Here the CDR3 DNA reads TGCGCCAGCAGCTCGATGGACACTAACACTGAAGCTTTCTTT. As protein: CASSSMDTNTEAFF.

The chain carries TRBV24-1 and TRBJ2-5, with D perhaps matching TRBD1 (6 bases). Germline V CDR1 and CDR2: KGHDR, SFDVKD. The germline V and J ends were trimmed by 1 base and 4 bases, with 6 bases remaining between them. The CDR3 runs to 13 residues. The CDR3 here is CATSDFRGETQYF. CDR3 nucleotide sequence: TGTGCCACCAGTGATTTCAGGGGAGAGACCCAGTACTTC.